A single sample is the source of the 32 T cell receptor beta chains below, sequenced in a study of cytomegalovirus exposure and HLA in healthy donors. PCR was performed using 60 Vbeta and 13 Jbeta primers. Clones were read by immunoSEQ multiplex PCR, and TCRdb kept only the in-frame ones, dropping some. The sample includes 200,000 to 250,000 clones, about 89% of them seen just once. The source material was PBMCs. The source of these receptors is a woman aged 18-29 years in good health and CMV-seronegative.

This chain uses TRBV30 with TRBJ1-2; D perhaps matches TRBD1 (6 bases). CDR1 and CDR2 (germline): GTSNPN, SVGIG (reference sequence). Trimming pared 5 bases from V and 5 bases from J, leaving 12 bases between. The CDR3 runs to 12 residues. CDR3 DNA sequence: TGTGCCTGGTCCAAGGGACATTATGGCTACACCTTC. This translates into CAWSKGHYGYTF.

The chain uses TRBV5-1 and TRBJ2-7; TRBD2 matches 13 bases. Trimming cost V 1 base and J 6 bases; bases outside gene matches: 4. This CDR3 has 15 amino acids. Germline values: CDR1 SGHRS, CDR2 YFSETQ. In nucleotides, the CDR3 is TGCGCCAGCAGCTTGCCCGGGACTAGCGGGACCGAGCAGTACTTC. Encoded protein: CASSLPGTSGTEQYF.

The CDR3 loop reads CASSKQGVETQHF. Written as DNA, the CDR3 is TGTGCCAGCAGCAAACAGGGTGTGGAGACCCAGCATTTT. This chain uses TRBV5-5 with TRBJ1-5, with TRBD1 as a possible D gene (6 bases). V lost 4 bases and J lost 11, with 16 bases in between. The CDR3 sequence is 13 residues long. CDR1 and CDR2 (germline): SGHKS, YYEKEE (reference sequence).

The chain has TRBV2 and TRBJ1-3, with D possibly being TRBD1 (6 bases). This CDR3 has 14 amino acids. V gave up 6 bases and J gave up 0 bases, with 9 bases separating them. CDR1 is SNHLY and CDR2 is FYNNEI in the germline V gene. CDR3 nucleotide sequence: TGTGCCAGCAGAGGACAGTTCTCTGGAAACACCATATATTTT. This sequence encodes CASRGQFSGNTIYF.

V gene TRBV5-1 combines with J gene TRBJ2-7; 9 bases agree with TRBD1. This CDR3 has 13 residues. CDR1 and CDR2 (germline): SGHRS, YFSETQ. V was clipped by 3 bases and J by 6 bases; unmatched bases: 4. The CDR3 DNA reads TGCGCCAGCAGCTCGGACAGGGGTGGCGAGCAGTACTTC. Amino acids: CASSSDRGGEQYF.

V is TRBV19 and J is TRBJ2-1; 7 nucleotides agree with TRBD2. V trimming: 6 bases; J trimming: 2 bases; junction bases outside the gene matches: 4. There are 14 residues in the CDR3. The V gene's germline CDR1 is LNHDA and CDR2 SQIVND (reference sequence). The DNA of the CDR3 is TGTGCCAGTAGCTGGGGGGGGGCCTACAATGAGCAGTTCTTC. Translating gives CASSWGGAYNEQFF.

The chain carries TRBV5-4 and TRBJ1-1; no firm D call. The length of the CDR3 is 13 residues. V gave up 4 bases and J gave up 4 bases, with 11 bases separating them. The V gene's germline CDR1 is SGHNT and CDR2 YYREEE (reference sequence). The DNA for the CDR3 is TGTGCCAGCAGCCTTGAGGGAGCCACTGAAGCTTTCTTT. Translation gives CASSLEGATEAFF.

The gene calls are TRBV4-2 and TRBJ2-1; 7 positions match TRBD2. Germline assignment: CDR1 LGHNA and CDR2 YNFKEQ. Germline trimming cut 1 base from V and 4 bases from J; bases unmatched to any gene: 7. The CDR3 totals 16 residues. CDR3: CASSQVRASGYNEQFF. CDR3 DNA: TGTGCCAGCAGCCAAGTTAGGGCTAGCGGTTACAATGAGCAGTTCTTC.

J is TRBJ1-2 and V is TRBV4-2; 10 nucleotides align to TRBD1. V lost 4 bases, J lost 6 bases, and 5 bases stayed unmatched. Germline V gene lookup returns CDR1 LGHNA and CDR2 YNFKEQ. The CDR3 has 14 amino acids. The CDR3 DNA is TGTGCCAGCAGCCTGGGACAGGGGAACGATGGCTACACCTTC. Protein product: CASSLGQGNDGYTF.

CDR3 sequence: CASSQGLAGPRGDTQYF. The CDR3 DNA follows: TGCGCCAGCAGCCAGGGACTAGCGGGACCCAGAGGGGATACGCAGTATTTT. The V and J genes are TRBV4-1 and TRBJ2-3, with TRBD2 matching over 13 bases. Germline V CDR1 and CDR2: MGHRA, YSYEKL. The CDR3 spans 17 residues. Trimming cost V 3 bases and J 6 bases; bases outside gene matches: 9.

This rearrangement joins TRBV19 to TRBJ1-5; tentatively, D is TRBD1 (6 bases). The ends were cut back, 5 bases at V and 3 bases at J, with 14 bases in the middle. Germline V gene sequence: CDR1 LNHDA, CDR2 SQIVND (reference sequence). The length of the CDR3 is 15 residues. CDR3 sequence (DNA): TGTGCCAGTAGTCAGGGCGGACAGATCAATCAGCCCCAGCATTTT. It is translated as CASSQGGQINQPQHF. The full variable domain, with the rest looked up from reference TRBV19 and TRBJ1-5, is DGGITQSPKYLFRKEGQNVTLSCEQNLNHDAMYWYRQDPGQGLRLIYYSQIVNDFQKGDIAEGYSVSREKKESFPLTVTSAQKNPTAFYLCASSQGGQINQPQHFGDGTRLSIL.

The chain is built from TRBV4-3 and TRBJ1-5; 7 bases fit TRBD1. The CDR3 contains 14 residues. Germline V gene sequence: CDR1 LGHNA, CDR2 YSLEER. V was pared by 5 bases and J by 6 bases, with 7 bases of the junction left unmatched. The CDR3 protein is CASSMTGLGQPQHF. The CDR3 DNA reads TGCGCCAGCAGCATGACAGGGCTGGGTCAGCCCCAGCATTTT.

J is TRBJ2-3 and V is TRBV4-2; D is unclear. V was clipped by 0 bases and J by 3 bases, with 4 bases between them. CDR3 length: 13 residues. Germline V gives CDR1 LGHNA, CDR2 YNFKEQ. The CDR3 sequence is CASSQDQTDTQYF. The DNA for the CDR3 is TGTGCCAGCAGCCAAGACCAAACAGATACGCAGTATTTT.

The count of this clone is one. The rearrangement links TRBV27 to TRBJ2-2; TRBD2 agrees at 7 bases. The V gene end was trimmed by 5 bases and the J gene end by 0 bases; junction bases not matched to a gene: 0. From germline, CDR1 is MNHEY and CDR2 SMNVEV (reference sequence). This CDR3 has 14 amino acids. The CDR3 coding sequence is TGTGCCAGCAGTCTAGCGGCGAACACCGGGGAGCTGTTTTTT. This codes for CASSLAANTGELFF.

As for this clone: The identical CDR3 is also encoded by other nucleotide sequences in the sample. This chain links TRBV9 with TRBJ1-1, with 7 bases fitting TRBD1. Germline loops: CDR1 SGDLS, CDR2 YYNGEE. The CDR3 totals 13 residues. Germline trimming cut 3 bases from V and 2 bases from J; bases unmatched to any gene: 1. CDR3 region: CASSAGGNTEAFF. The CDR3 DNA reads TGTGCCAGCAGCGCAGGGGGTAACACTGAAGCTTTCTTT.

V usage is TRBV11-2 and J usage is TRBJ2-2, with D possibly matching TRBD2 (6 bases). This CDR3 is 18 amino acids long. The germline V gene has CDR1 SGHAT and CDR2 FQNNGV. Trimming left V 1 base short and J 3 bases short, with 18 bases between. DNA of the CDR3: TGTGCCAGCAGCTTAGTTGCCGGGAGAGTTTGGTACACCGGGGAGCTGTTTTTT. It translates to CASSLVAGRVWYTGELFF.

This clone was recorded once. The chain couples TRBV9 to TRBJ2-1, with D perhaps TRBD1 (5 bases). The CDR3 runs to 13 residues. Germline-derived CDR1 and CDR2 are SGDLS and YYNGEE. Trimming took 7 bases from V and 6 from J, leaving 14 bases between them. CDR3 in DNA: TGTGCCAGCGAAGGTAACAGGCTCAATGAGCAGTTCTTC. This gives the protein CASEGNRLNEQFF.

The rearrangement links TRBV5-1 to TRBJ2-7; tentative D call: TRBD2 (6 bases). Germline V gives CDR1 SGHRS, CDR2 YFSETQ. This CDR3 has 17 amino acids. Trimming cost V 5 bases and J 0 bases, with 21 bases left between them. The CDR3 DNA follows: TGCGCCAGCAGACCGGACCCGCGGGGATCGGGCTCCTACGAGCAGTACTTC. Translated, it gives CASRPDPRGSGSYEQYF. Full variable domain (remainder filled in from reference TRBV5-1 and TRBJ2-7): KAGVTQTPRYLIKTRGQQVTLSCSPISGHRSVSWYQQTPGQGLQFLFEYFSETQRNKGNFPGRFSGRQFSNSRSEMNVSTLELGDSALYLCASRPDPRGSGSYEQYFGPGTRLTVT.

CDR3 region: CASSPDSLETQYF. DNA of the CDR3: TGTGCCAGCTCACCAGACAGTTTGGAGACCCAGTACTTC. The chain uses TRBV18 and TRBJ2-5, with D possibly TRBD1 on 5 matching bases. CDR1 KGHSH and CDR2 LQKENI come from the germline V gene. The CDR3 consists of 13 residues. V lost 2 bases to trimming and J lost 5 bases, with 9 bases between them.

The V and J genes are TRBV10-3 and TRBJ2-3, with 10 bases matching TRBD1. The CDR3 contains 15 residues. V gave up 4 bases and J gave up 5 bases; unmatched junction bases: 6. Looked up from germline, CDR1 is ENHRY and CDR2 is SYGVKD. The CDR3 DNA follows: TGTGCCATCAGTGGGACAGGGGGAGTCGGAGATACGCAGTATTTT. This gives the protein CAISGTGGVGDTQYF.

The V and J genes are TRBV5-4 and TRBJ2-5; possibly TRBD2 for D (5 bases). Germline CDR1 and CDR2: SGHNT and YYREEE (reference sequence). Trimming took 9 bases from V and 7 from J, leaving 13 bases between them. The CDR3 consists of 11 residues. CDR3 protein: CATSSGWTQYF. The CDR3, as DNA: TGTGCCACCTCCTCGGGGTGGACCCAGTACTTC.

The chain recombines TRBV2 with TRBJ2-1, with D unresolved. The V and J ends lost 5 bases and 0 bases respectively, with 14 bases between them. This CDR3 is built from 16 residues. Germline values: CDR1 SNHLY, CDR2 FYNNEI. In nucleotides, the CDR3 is TGTGCCAGCAGTCCTTCTCGTTTCGGCTCCTACAATGAGCAGTTCTTC. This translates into CASSPSRFGSYNEQFF.

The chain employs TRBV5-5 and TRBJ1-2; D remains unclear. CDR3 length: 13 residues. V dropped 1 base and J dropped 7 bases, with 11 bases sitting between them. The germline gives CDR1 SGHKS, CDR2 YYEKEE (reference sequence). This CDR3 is CASSLSGRAGYTF. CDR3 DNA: TGTGCCAGCAGCTTGTCCGGGAGAGCTGGCTACACCTTC.

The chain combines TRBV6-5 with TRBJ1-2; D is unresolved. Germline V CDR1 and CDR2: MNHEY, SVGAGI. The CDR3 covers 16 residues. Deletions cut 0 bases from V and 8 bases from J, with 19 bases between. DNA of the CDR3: TGTGCCAGCAGTTACTCCATGGAGGGCCTGGGTGGGGGCTACACCTTC. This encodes CASSYSMEGLGGGYTF.

CDR3 amino acids: CASSDSGGDRAETNEKLFF. The CDR3 DNA reads TGTGCCAGCAGTGACTCGGGCGGGGACAGGGCTGAAACTAATGAAAAACTGTTTTTT. V and J are TRBV6-4 and TRBJ1-4, with 9 bases that match TRBD1. V lost 0 bases to trimming and J lost 1 base; unmatched junction nucleotides: 9. This CDR3 region has 19 residues. CDR1 and CDR2 (germline): MRHNA, SNTAGT.

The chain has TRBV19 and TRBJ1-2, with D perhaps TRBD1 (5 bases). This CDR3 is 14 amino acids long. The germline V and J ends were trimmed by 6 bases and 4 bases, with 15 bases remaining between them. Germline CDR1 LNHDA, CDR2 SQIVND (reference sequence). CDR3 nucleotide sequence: TGTGCCAGTAGGTCGGGGGTGGCCCTCTATGGCTACACCTTC. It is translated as CASRSGVALYGYTF.

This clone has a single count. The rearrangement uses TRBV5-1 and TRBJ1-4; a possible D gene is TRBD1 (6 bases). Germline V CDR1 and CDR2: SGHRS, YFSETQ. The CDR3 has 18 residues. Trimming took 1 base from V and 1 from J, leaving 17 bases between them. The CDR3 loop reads CASSLSGARPKTNEKLFF. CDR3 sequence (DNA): TGCGCCAGCAGCTTGTCAGGGGCGCGCCCGAAAACTAATGAAAAACTGTTTTTT.

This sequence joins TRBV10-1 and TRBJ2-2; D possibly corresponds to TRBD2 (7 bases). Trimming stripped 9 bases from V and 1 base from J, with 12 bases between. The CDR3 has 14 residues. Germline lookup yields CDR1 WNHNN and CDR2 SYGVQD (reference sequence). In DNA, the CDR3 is TGCGCCAGTGGAAGGGGGGGGAACACCGGGGAGCTGTTTTTT. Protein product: CASGRGGNTGELFF.

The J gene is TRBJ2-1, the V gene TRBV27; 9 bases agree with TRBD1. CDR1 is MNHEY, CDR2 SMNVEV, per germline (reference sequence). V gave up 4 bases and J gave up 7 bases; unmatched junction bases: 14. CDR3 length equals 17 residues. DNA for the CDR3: TGTGCCAGCAGTTCGAACACCCTACAGGGGGCTATGAATGAGCAGTTCTTC. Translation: CASSSNTLQGAMNEQFF.

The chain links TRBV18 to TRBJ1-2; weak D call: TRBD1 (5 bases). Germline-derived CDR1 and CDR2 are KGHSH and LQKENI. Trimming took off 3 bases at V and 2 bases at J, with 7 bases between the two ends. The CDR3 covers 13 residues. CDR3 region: CASSPGQNYGYTF. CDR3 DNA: TGTGCCAGCTCACCGGGGCAAAACTATGGCTACACCTTC.

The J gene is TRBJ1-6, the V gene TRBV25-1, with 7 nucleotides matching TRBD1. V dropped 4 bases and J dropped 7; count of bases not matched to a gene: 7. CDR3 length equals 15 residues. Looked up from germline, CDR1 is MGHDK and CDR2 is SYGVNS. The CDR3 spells CASSAYRGENSPLHF. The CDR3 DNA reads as TGTGCCAGCAGTGCCTACAGGGGCGAGAATTCACCCCTCCACTTT.

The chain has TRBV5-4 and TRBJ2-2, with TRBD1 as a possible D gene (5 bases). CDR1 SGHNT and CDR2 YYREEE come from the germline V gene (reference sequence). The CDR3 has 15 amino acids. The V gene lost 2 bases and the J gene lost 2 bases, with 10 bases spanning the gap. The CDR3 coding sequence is TGTGCCAGCAGCTTAGGGGCATTTAACACCGGGGAGCTGTTTTTT. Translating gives CASSLGAFNTGELFF. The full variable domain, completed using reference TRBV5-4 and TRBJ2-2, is ETGVTQSPTHLIKTRGQQVTLRCSSQSGHNTVSWYQQALGQGPQFIFQYYREEENGRGNFPPRFSGLQFPNYSSELNVNALELDDSALYLCASSLGAFNTGELFFGEGSRLTVL.